The present TCR beta chain was sequenced within a study of T cells after yellow fever vaccination. General study results and limits: It was the secondary response that reached its peak faster, day 5 versus 15, but it was weaker. In FACS-sorted repertoires, abundant clonotypes from the bulk population could appear as contaminants. A limited proportion of clonotypes was detected within both the CD4 and CD8 compartments.

TCR cDNA, made by 5'RACE template switching, carried an added universal primer site and UMIs. MiXCR was run by TCRdb on the 5' RACE reads, yielding one entry per CDR3 protein. The profile shows about 310,000 distinct CDR3 sequences, roughly 3.5% of them singletons. This clonotype was recorded many times. Its antigen is currently unknown. Germline CDR1 and CDR2: SQVTM and ANQGSEA. V was shortened by 0 bases and J by 0 bases, with 17 bases between the two germline ends. The CDR3 contains 17 residues. Source: PBMCs, taken on the day of the yellow fever booster vaccination. The TCR was taken from a man aged 18 to 30 who received the YFV17D yellow fever vaccine. The chain combines TRBV29-1 with TRBJ1-2, with D possibly matching TRBD1 (6 bases). In DNA form, the CDR3 reads TGCAGCGTTGAAGACCCCTCCTTAGGGGGTCCTAACTATGGCTACACCTTC. It is translated as CSVEDPSLGGPNYGYTF.